The source of this T cell receptor (beta chain) is a study of blood T cell dynamics during melanoma immunotherapy. For the study at large: First-line therapy was either pembrolizumab or nivolumab with ipilimumab for metastatic melanoma.

The sample's time point: week 3, after first cycle of checkpoint inhibitor. Disease control meant complete response, partial response or stable disease at 12 weeks. Patients had no prior systemic cancer treatment, immunosuppressants or other active cancers. The data were produced by immunoSEQ multiplex PCR, yet TCRdb's version contains in-frame clones alone and is incomplete. The table includes roughly 8,900 clones, around 90% detected once. The CDR3 is 16 residues long. CDR1 is SGHAT and CDR2 is FQNNGV in the germline V gene. The junction had 14 bases not matched to a gene; V was cut back by 8 bases and J by 7 bases.

The clonotype originates from a human donor with melanoma. Specimen: blood, collected from a patient treated with checkpoint blockade. The gene calls are TRBV11-2 and TRBJ2-1; TRBD1 matches at 10 bases. Here the CDR3 reads CASVPGQGFSENEQFF. CDR3 in DNA: TGTGCCAGCGTCCCGGGACAGGGGTTTTCTGAGAATGAGCAGTTCTTC.